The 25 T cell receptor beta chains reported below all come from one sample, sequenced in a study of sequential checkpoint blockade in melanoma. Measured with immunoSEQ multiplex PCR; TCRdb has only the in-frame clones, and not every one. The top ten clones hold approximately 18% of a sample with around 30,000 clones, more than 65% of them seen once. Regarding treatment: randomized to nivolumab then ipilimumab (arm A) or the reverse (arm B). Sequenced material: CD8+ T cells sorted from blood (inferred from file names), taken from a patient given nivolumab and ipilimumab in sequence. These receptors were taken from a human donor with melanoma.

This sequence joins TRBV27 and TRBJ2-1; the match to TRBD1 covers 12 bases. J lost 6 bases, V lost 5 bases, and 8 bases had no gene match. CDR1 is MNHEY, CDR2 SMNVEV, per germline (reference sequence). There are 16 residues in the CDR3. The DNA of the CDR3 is TGTGCCAGCAGTAAACCCGGGACAGGGGGCCTCAATGAGCAGTTCTTC. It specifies CASSKPGTGGLNEQFF.

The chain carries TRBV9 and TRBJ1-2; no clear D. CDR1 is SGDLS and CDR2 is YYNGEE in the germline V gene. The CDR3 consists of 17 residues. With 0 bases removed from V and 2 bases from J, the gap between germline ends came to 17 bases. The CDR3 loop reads CASSVGIGDFQNYGYTF. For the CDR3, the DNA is TGTGCCAGCAGCGTAGGAATAGGAGACTTTCAGAACTATGGCTACACCTTC.

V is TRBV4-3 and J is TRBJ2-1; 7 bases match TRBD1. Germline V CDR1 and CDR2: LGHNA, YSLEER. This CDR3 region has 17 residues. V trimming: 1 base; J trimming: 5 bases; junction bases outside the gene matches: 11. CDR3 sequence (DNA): TGCGCCAGCAGCCAAGTAAGGGGGCCTACTTCCGACAATGAGCAGTTCTTC. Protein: CASSQVRGPTSDNEQFF.

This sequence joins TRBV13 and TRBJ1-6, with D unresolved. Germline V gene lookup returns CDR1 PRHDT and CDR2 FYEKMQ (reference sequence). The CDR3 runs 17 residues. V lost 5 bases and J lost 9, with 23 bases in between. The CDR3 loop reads CASSPGFGVKSGSPLHF. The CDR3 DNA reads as TGTGCCAGCAGCCCCGGATTCGGGGTCAAGTCGGGTTCACCCCTCCACTTT.

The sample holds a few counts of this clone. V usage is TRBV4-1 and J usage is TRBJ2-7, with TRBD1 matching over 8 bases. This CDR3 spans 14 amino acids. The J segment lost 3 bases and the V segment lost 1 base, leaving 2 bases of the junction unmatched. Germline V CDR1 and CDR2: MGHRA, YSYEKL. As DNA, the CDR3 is TGCGCCAGCAGCCAAGGCAGGGGGCACTACGAGCAGTACTTC. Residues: CASSQGRGHYEQYF.

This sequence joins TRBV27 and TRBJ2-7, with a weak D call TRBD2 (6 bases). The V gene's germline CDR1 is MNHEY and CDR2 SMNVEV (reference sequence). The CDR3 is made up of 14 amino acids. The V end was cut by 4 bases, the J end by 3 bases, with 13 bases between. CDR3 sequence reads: CASSWGRTVYEQYF. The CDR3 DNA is TGTGCCAGCAGTTGGGGGAGGACCGTCTACGAGCAGTACTTC.

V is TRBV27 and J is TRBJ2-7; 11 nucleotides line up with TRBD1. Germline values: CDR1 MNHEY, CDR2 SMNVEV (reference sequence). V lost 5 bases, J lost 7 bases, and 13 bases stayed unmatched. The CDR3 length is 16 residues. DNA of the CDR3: TGTGCCAGCAGTCCGCATCGGACAGGGGGCGGAGGAGAGCAGTACTTC. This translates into CASSPHRTGGGGEQYF.

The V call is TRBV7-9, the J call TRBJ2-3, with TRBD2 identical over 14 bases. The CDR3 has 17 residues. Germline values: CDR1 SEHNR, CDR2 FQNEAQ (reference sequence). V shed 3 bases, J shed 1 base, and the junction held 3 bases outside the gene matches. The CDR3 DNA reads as TGTGCCAGCAGCTTCGGGACTAGCGGGAGAGGCACAGATACGCAGTATTTT. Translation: CASSFGTSGRGTDTQYF.

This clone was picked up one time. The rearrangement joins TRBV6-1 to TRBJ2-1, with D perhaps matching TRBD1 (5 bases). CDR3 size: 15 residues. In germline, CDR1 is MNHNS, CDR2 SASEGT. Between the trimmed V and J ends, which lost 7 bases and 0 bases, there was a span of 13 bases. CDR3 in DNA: TGTGCCAGCAACCAAGCCGACAGCTCCTACAATGAGCAGTTCTTC. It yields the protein CASNQADSSYNEQFF.

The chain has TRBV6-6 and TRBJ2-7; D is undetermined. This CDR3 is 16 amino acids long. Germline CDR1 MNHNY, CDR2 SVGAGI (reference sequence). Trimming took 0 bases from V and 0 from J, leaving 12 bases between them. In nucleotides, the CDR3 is TGTGCCAGCAGTTACTCCCCTACAGTACCCTCCTACGAGCAGTACTTC. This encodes CASSYSPTVPSYEQYF.

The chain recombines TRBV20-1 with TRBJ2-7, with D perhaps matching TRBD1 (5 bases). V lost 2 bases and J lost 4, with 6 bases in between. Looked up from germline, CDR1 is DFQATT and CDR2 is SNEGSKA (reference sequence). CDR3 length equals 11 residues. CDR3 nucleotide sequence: TGCAGTGCTAGACAGGGTTACGAGCAGTACTTC. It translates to CSARQGYEQYF.

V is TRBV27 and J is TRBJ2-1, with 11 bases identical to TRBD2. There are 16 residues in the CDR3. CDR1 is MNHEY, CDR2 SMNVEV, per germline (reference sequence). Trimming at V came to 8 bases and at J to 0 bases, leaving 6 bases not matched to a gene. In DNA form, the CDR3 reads TGTGCCAGCTTGGGTACTAGCGGGAGCTCCTACAATGAGCAGTTCTTC. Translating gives CASLGTSGSSYNEQFF.

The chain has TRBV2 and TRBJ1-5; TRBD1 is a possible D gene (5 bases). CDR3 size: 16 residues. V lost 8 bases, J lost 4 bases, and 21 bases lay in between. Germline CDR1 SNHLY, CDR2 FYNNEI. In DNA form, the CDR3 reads TGTGCCAGCGGTCGGGACTCCTATCCTAGGAATCAGCCCCAGCATTTT. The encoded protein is CASGRDSYPRNQPQHF.

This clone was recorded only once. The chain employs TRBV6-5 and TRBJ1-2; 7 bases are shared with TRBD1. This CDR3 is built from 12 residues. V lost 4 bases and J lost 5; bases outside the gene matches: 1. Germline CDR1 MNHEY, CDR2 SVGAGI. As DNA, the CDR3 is TGTGCCAGCAGTTCAGGGGGGTATGGCTACACCTTC. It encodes CASSSGGYGYTF.

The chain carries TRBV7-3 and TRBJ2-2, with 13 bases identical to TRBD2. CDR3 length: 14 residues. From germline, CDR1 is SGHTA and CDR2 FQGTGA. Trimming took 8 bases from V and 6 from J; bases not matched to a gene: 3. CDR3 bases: TGTGCCAGCGCCGGACTAGCGGGAGCCGGGGAGCTGTTTTTT. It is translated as CASAGLAGAGELFF.

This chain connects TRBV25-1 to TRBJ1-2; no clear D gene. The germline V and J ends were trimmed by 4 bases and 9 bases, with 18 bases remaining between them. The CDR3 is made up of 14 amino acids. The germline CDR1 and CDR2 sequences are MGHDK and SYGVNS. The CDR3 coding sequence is TGTGCCAGCAGTGGCCTCTACAAGGAGGGCCGCTACACCTTC. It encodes CASSGLYKEGRYTF.

This CDR3 is CASSLEPESYEQYF. The CDR3 DNA reads as TGTGCCAGCAGCTTAGAGCCCGAGTCCTACGAGCAGTACTTC. The rearrangement uses TRBV11-2 and TRBJ2-7; no firm D call. The V gene's germline CDR1 is SGHAT and CDR2 FQNNGV. CDR3 size: 14 residues. V lost 0 bases to trimming and J lost 1 base, with 7 bases between them.

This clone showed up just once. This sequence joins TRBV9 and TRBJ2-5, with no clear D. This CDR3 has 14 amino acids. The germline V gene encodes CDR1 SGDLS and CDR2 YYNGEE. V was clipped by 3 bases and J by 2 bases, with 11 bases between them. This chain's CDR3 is CASSDPAVQETQYF. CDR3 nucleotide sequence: TGTGCCAGCAGCGACCCGGCGGTTCAAGAGACCCAGTACTTC.

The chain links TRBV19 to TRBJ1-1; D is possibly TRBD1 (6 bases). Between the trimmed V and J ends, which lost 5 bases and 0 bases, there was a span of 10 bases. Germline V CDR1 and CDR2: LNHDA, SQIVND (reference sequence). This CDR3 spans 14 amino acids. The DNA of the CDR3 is TGTGCCAGTAGTGCTTGGACAGTGAACACTGAAGCTTTCTTT. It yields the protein CASSAWTVNTEAFF.

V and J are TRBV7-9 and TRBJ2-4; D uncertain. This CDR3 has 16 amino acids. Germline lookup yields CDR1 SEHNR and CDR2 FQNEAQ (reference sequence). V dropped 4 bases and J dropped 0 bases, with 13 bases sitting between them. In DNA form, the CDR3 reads TGTGCCAGCAGCTCCCCCGGAGTTCTAGCCAAAAACATTCAGTACTTC. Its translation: CASSSPGVLAKNIQYF.

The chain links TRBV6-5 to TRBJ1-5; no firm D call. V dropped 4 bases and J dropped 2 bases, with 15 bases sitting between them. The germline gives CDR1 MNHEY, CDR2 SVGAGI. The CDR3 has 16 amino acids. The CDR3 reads CASSFDRSGGNQPQHF. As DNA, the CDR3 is TGTGCCAGCAGTTTTGATCGGTCCGGGGGCAATCAGCCCCAGCATTTT.

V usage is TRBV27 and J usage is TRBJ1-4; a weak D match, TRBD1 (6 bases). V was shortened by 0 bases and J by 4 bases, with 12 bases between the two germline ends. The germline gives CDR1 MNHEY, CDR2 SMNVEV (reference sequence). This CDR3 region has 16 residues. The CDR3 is CASSLSMGASNEKLFF. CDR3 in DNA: TGTGCCAGCAGTTTATCCATGGGGGCAAGTAATGAAAAACTGTTTTTT.

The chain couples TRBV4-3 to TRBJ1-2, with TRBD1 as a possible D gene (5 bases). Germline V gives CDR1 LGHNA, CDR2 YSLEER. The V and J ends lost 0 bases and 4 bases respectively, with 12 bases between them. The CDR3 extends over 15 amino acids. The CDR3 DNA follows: TGCGCCAGCAGCCAAGATGGGGGAGGGACCTATGGCTACACCTTC. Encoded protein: CASSQDGGGTYGYTF.

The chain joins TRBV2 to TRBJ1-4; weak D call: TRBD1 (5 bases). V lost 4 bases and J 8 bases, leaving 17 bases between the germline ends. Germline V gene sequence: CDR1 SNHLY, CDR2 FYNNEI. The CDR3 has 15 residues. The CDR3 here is CASSAGLMSYEKLFF. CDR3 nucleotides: TGTGCCAGCAGTGCGGGACTGATGAGTTACGAAAAACTGTTTTTT.

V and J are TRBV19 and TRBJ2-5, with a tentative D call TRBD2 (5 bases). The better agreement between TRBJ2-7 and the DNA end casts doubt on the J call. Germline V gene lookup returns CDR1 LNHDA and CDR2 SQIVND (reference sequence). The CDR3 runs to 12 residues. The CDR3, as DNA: TGTGCCAGTAGTCCAGGACTCTACGAGCAGTACTTC. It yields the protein CASSPGLYEQYF.